One T cell receptor (beta chain) is described in this entry. A single base separates this from a much larger clone, so it may be a read error. V lost 3 bases to trimming and J lost 2 bases, with 5 bases between them. The CDR3 covers 12 residues. Germline V lookup: CDR1 SGHAT, CDR2 FQNNGV. This entry comes from a study of blood T cell repertoires in COVID-19. The wider study: Acute-phase and convalescent COVID-19 samples originated in the United States, Italy and Spain. Sample material is recorded as cDNA or gDNA derived from T cells, B-cell-depleted T cells, or PBMCs.

Original processing notes: Nucleated cell number was recorded as an estimate derived from reference gene primer amplification. The protocol was immunoSEQ multiplex PCR, while the TCRdb copy is restricted to in-frame clones and leaves out a portion. That table supplies the V and J calls and clone size; D and trimming were determined from the DNA. The sample yields hundreds of thousands of clones, around four fifths seen once. This chain links TRBV11-2 with TRBJ2-7; tentatively, D is TRBD1 (5 bases). This clonotype originated in a woman aged 70-85 years with active or convalescent COVID-19. Sequenced input: peripheral blood. The CDR3 loop reads CASSLDTYEQYF. The CDR3 DNA sequence: TGTGCCAGCAGCTTGGACACCTACGAGCAGTACTTC.